The following is a TCR beta chain sequence with its context. Its antigen remains unknown. MiXCR was run by TCRdb on the RT-PCR reads, yielding one entry per CDR3 protein. Here the sample spans over 800,000 distinct CDR3 sequences, 21% being singletons. The entry originates in a study of response to subunit inactivated influenza vaccine. Points from the study as a whole: Every seasonal influenza vaccination brings in few new T cells, the authors suggested.

V was pared by 5 bases and J by 12 bases, with 13 bases of the junction left unmatched. Germline CDR1 and CDR2: GTSNPN and SVGIG (reference sequence). The CDR3 is 14 amino acids. The V call is TRBV30, the J call TRBJ2-1; TRBD2 matches 10 bases. The sequencing here drew on PBMCs from blood, taken about 5 days after vaccination. This sequence was found in a man aged 50 to 60 who received an inactivated influenza vaccine. The CDR3 nucleotides read TGTGCCTGGGCCGGACTAGCGGACATCAGCGGGCAGTTCTTC. Protein sequence: CAWAGLADISGQFF.